This is a list of T cell receptor beta chains from one sample in a study of T cell responses to AZD1222 COVID-19 vaccine. Using immunoSEQ multiplex PCR, the repertoire was profiled, and TCRdb retains in-frame clones only, with some absent. The data hold around 150,000 clones, with roughly 85% observed a single time. The source material was peripheral blood, sampled 28 days after the second dose of the MenACWY control vaccine. The origin of the receptors is an adult who received the MenACWY meningococcal vaccine as a control. Both conserved end residues are part of each CDR3. D genes are given only for firm matches. Clone size is shown for a subset of rows, as once, few, many or a class of expanded clone.

V gene: TRBV18
D gene: TRBD1
J gene: TRBJ1-6
clone size: -
CDR3 protein: CASSSGGESLHF
CDR3 DNA: TGTGCCAGCTCGTCAGGGGGGGAGAGTCTCCACTTT

V gene: TRBV4-2
D gene: -
J gene: TRBJ2-5
clone size: -
CDR3 protein: CASSQDGGASGETQYF
CDR3 DNA: TGTGCCAGCAGCCAAGATGGGGGGGCTTCCGGGGAGACCCAGTACTTC

V gene: TRBV3-1/TRBV3-2
D gene: -
J gene: TRBJ2-1
clone size: -
CDR3 protein: CASSQGVASLYNEQFF
CDR3 DNA: TGTGCCAGCAGCCAAGGAGTGGCTAGCTTATACAATGAGCAGTTCTTC

V gene: TRBV3-1/TRBV3-2
D gene: -
J gene: TRBJ2-5
clone size: once
CDR3 protein: CASSLRALLVLQETQYF
CDR3 DNA: TGTGCCAGCAGCCTAAGGGCCTTACTAGTTCTTCAAGAGACCCAGTACTTC

V gene: TRBV5-8
D gene: -
J gene: TRBJ1-3
clone size: few
CDR3 protein: CASSFKATIYF
CDR3 DNA: TGTGCCAGCAGCTTTAAGGCCACCATATATTTT

V gene: TRBV7-2
D gene: -
J gene: TRBJ1-1
clone size: -
CDR3 protein: CASSRWGVNTEAFF
CDR3 DNA: TGTGCCAGCAGCCGCTGGGGTGTGAACACTGAAGCTTTCTTT

V gene: TRBV2
D gene: TRBD1
J gene: TRBJ2-5
clone size: -
CDR3 protein: CASWYPGQVQETQYF
CDR3 DNA: TGTGCCAGCTGGTACCCGGGACAGGTACAAGAGACCCAGTACTTC

V gene: TRBV7-9
D gene: -
J gene: TRBJ1-1
clone size: -
CDR3 protein: CASRPTENTEAFF
CDR3 DNA: TGTGCCAGCAGACCGACTGAGAACACTGAAGCTTTCTTT

V gene: TRBV3-1/TRBV3-2
D gene: -
J gene: TRBJ1-2
clone size: -
CDR3 protein: CASSQDAWTAEMGGYTF
CDR3 DNA: TGTGCCAGCAGCCAAGACGCGTGGACAGCAGAAATGGGTGGCTACACCTTC

V gene: TRBV29-1
D gene: TRBD1
J gene: TRBJ2-7
clone size: few
CDR3 protein: CSVGTGGEGEQYF
CDR3 DNA: TGCAGCGTCGGGACAGGGGGCGAGGGCGAGCAGTACTTC

V gene: TRBV7-9
D gene: -
J gene: TRBJ2-7
clone size: -
CDR3 protein: CASSTIDYEQYF
CDR3 DNA: TGTGCCAGCAGCACGATAGACTACGAGCAGTACTTC

V gene: TRBV11-2
D gene: -
J gene: TRBJ2-1
clone size: -
CDR3 protein: CASSALELRYNEQFF
CDR3 DNA: TGTGCCAGCAGCGCCCTCGAACTTAGATACAATGAGCAGTTCTTC

V gene: TRBV5-1
D gene: -
J gene: TRBJ1-1
clone size: -
CDR3 protein: CASSTEGGPEAFF
CDR3 DNA: TGCGCCAGCAGTACCGAAGGGGGGCCTGAAGCTTTCTTT

V gene: TRBV6-5
D gene: TRBD1
J gene: TRBJ2-7
clone size: -
CDR3 protein: CASSRDSVYEQYF
CDR3 DNA: TGTGCCAGCAGCCGGGACAGTGTCTACGAGCAGTACTTC